The 27 T cell receptor beta chains below come from one sample, sequenced in a study of cytomegalovirus exposure and HLA in healthy donors. Primers for the PCR totalled 60 Vbeta and 13 Jbeta. Data came from immunoSEQ multiplex PCR; TCRdb stores just in-frame clones and leaves some out. The sample includes some 92,000 clones, roughly three quarters seen only once; the top ten take around 3%. Material: PBMCs. Receptors originate from a man aged 25-45 years in good health and CMV-seronegative.

This clone appeared a few times. V and J are TRBV7-2 and TRBJ1-5; no firm D call. Trimming pared 5 bases from V and 2 bases from J, leaving 10 bases between. CDR3 length: 14 amino acids. Per germline, CDR1 SGHTA and CDR2 FQGNSA. CDR3 nucleotides: TGTGCCAGCAGCCCACAAGGAGGCAATCAGCCCCAGCATTTT. Translating it yields CASSPQGGNQPQHF.

The CDR3 region has the DNA TGTGCCAGCAGCGACCCTAGCGGGGGGTTTTACGAGCAGTACTTC. It translates to CASSDPSGGFYEQYF. The V and J genes are TRBV2 and TRBJ2-7; the match to TRBD2 covers 11 bases. This CDR3 is built from 15 residues. The germline V gene encodes CDR1 SNHLY and CDR2 FYNNEI. Unmatched junction bases numbered 8, after V lost 6 bases and J lost 4 bases.

V usage is TRBV27 and J usage is TRBJ1-1; 8 positions match TRBD1. J gave up 7 bases and V 10 bases, and 14 bases lay outside the gene matches. Germline V gene sequence: CDR1 MNHEY, CDR2 SMNVEV (reference sequence). This CDR3 spans 14 amino acids. Here the CDR3 DNA reads TGTGCCATCTCGAGCGCAGGGGGCGCAGGTGAAGCTTTCTTT. As protein: CAISSAGGAGEAFF.

The chain couples TRBV11-2 to TRBJ2-7; 10 bases agree with TRBD1. After removal of 4 bases from V and 5 bases from J, the junction contained 11 bases not matched to a gene. CDR1 is SGHAT and CDR2 is FQNNGV in the germline V gene. The length of the CDR3 is 16 residues. CDR3 sequence reads: CASSSSPGQGTNEQYF. The CDR3 bases are TGTGCCAGCAGCTCCTCGCCGGGACAGGGGACCAACGAGCAGTACTTC.

The chain is built from TRBV7-2 and TRBJ2-7, with 12 nucleotides matching TRBD1. CDR1 SGHTA and CDR2 FQGNSA come from the germline V gene. With V trimmed by 9 bases and J by 5 bases, 5 bases remained unmatched. CDR3 length equals 13 residues. In DNA form, the CDR3 reads TGTGCCAGTCTCGGGACAGGGGGCAACGAGCAGTACTTC. Its translation is CASLGTGGNEQYF.

CDR3 DNA: TGTGCCAGCAGCTTGGGGTTCGGGGGGCTCGGCAATGAGCAGTTCTTC. Its translation is CASSLGFGGLGNEQFF. V and J are TRBV5-6 and TRBJ2-1, with D possibly matching TRBD2 (7 bases). The V end lost 0 bases, the J end lost 6 bases, and 16 bases lay between the germline ends. The CDR3 sequence is 16 residues long. CDR1 is SGHDT and CDR2 is YYEEEE in the germline V gene.

The chain is built from TRBV27 and TRBJ1-2, with 8 bases aligning to TRBD1. This CDR3 has 13 amino acids. Germline CDR1 MNHEY, CDR2 SMNVEV (reference sequence). V trimming: 3 bases; J trimming: 3 bases; junction bases outside the gene matches: 0. The CDR3 loop is CASSLTGDYGYTF. The CDR3 DNA follows: TGTGCCAGCAGTTTGACAGGGGACTATGGCTACACCTTC.

This clone was found a few times. The chain is built from TRBV7-6 and TRBJ1-1; tentatively, D is TRBD1 (5 bases). CDR1 SGHVS and CDR2 FNYEAQ come from the germline V gene. CDR3 size: 14 residues. V lost 6 bases and J lost 0, with 11 bases in between. The CDR3 DNA follows: TGTGCCAGCAGTCTCGGACACCTGAACACTGAAGCTTTCTTT. This encodes CASSLGHLNTEAFF.

V is TRBV30 and J is TRBJ1-4; D is unresolved. V was pared by 0 bases and J by 6 bases, with 20 bases between. The CDR3 loop spans 17 amino acids. CDR1 and CDR2 (germline): GTSNPN, SVGIG (reference sequence). Written as DNA, the CDR3 is TGTGCCTGGAGTGTATATTACAGCCCGCCTCTCCATGAAAAACTGTTTTTT. It translates to CAWSVYYSPPLHEKLFF.

This clone was counted a few times. This rearrangement joins TRBV19 to TRBJ1-2; 10 bases are shared with TRBD1. Germline CDR1 LNHDA, CDR2 SQIVND (reference sequence). The CDR3 is made up of 16 amino acids. The V and J ends lost 5 bases and 8 bases, in that order; junction bases with no gene match: 14. The CDR3, as DNA: TGTGCCAGTAGTCCTGCAGGGACAGGGGCAGGGAGAGGCTACACCTTC. Translation: CASSPAGTGAGRGYTF.

This clone has just a few counts. The rearrangement links TRBV28 to TRBJ1-2, with TRBD1 matching 11 bases. The CDR3 runs 14 residues. Trimming took 4 bases from V and 5 from J; bases not matched to a gene: 3. Per germline, CDR1 MDHEN and CDR2 SYDVKM. CDR3 sequence (DNA): TGTGCCAGCAGTTCGGGACAGGGGGTTTATGGCTACACCTTC. Protein: CASSSGQGVYGYTF.

The rearrangement joins TRBV9 to TRBJ2-1; TRBD1 is a possible D gene (6 bases). The CDR3 is made up of 14 amino acids. Trimming removed 3 bases from V and 7 bases from J, with 14 bases in between. The germline CDR1 and CDR2 sequences are SGDLS and YYNGEE. CDR3 in amino acids: CASSDSRGVNEQFF. In DNA, the CDR3 is TGTGCCAGCAGCGACAGCAGGGGCGTGAATGAGCAGTTCTTC. The variable domain in full, with the rest retrieved from reference TRBV9 and TRBJ2-1, is DSGVTQTPKHLITATGQRVTLRCSPRSGDLSVYWYQQSLDQGLQFLIQYYNGEERAKGNILERFSAQQFPDLHSELNLSSLELGDSALYFCASSDSRGVNEQFFGPGTRLTVL.

The chain couples TRBV6-5 to TRBJ1-2; D is undetermined. V was pared by 2 bases and J by 2 bases, with 9 bases between. CDR3 length: 14 residues. CDR1 MNHEY and CDR2 SVGAGI come from the germline V gene. The CDR3 region is CASSYDGLNYGYTF. For the CDR3, the DNA is TGTGCCAGCAGTTACGATGGTCTAAACTATGGCTACACCTTC.

The chain joins TRBV5-1 to TRBJ1-1; D perhaps matches TRBD1 (5 bases). V was trimmed by 0 bases and J by 1 base, leaving 7 bases between them. CDR1 is SGHRS and CDR2 is YFSETQ in the germline V gene. The CDR3 has 14 amino acids. The CDR3 bases are TGCGCCAGCAGCTTGGGACAGACGAACACTGAAGCTTTCTTT. Residues: CASSLGQTNTEAFF.

The chain carries TRBV19 and TRBJ1-3; 7 bases agree with TRBD1. In germline, CDR1 is LNHDA, CDR2 SQIVND (reference sequence). Trimming removed 4 bases from V and 4 bases from J; junction bases left unmatched: 7. The CDR3 extends over 15 amino acids. CDR3 sequence: CASSTTGARGNTIYF. Here the CDR3 DNA reads TGTGCCAGTAGTACAACAGGGGCGAGGGGAAACACCATATATTTT.

The chain has TRBV19 and TRBJ1-5; 8 bases align to TRBD1. Unmatched junction bases numbered 2, after V lost 3 bases and J lost 4 bases. In germline, CDR1 is LNHDA, CDR2 SQIVND (reference sequence). The CDR3 totals 14 residues. CDR3 sequence: CASSIRTGNQPQHF. For the CDR3, the DNA is TGTGCCAGTAGTATTCGGACAGGGAATCAGCCCCAGCATTTT.

There are a few counts of this clone. The chain recombines TRBV30 with TRBJ1-5; D may be TRBD1 (5 bases). Germline V gene lookup returns CDR1 GTSNPN and CDR2 SVGIG (reference sequence). This CDR3 is 14 amino acids long. Trimming removed 2 bases from V and 5 bases from J, with 13 bases in between. CDR3 sequence: CAWSSDTKYQPQHF. As DNA, the CDR3 is TGTGCCTGGAGTTCGGACACGAAATATCAGCCCCAGCATTTT. The full variable domain, with the rest looked up from reference TRBV30 and TRBJ1-5, is SQTIHQWPATLVQPVGSPLSLECTVEGTSNPNLYWYRQAAGRGLQLLFYSVGIGQISSEVPQNLSASRPQDRQFILSSKKLLLSDSGFYLCAWSSDTKYQPQHFGDGTRLSIL.

The chain employs TRBV28 and TRBJ2-4; D might be TRBD2 (5 bases). Trimming cost V 7 bases and J 9 bases, with 19 bases left between them. The CDR3 is made up of 14 amino acids. Germline values: CDR1 MDHEN, CDR2 SYDVKM. This chain's CDR3 is CASTLSPLVGIQYF. The CDR3 region has the DNA TGTGCCAGCACCCTAAGCCCACTAGTCGGCATTCAGTACTTC. The full variable domain, in which reference TRBV28 and TRBJ2-4 provide the parts outside the CDR3, is DVKVTQSSRYLVKRTGEKVFLECVQDMDHENMFWYRQDPGLGLRLIYFSYDVKMKEKGDIPEGYSVSREKKERFSLILESASTNQTSMYLCASTLSPLVGIQYFGAGTRLSVL.

The chain links TRBV10-3 to TRBJ2-2; TRBD1 matches at 7 bases. V lost 9 bases and J lost 1; bases outside the gene matches: 2. Germline values: CDR1 ENHRY, CDR2 SYGVKD. This CDR3 has 13 amino acids. The CDR3 region has the DNA TGTGCCATGAGGACAGGGAACACCGGGGAGCTGTTTTTT. Protein sequence: CAMRTGNTGELFF.

With regard to this clone: The junction does not match germline at one end; this may be a read error. The chain combines TRBV29-1 with TRBJ1-2, with TRBD1 identical over 7 bases. CDR3 length: 13 amino acids. Per germline, CDR1 SQVTM and CDR2 ANQGSEA. CDR3 in amino acids: CSVEDRVYYGYTF. The CDR3 DNA reads TGCAGCGTAGAAGACAGGGTGTACTATGGCTACACCTTC.

The chain employs TRBV28 and TRBJ1-6, with D possibly TRBD1 on 6 matching bases. The CDR3 runs to 17 residues. Germline-derived CDR1 and CDR2 are MDHEN and SYDVKM. V lost 4 bases to trimming and J lost 4 bases, with 17 bases between them. This chain's CDR3 is CASSSQQGALYNSPLHF. In DNA, the CDR3 is TGTGCCAGCAGTTCACAACAGGGAGCTCTTTATAATTCACCCCTCCACTTT.

In this sample, this clone turned up once. At one end the junction does not follow the germline gene, possibly because of a read error. At the DNA level, this CDR3 is encoded by other sequences in the same sample as well. The CDR3: CASSAGVLYGYTF. The CDR3 DNA reads TGTGCCAGTAGCGCCGGGGTTCTTTATGGATACACCTTC. This chain connects TRBV19 to TRBJ1-2; D gene ambiguous. This CDR3 spans 13 amino acids. Germline V CDR1 and CDR2: LNHDA, SQIVND (reference sequence). The variable domain in full, completed from reference TRBV19 and TRBJ1-2, reads DGGITQSPKYLFRKEGQNVTLSCEQNLNHDAMYWYRQDPGQGLRLIYYSQIVNDFQKGDIAEGYSVSREKKESFPLTVTSAQKNPTAFYLCASSAGVLYGYTFGSGTRLTVV.

The chain is built from TRBV28 and TRBJ1-5, with unresolved D. V was shortened by 4 bases and J by 7 bases, with 14 bases between the two germline ends. Germline V gives CDR1 MDHEN, CDR2 SYDVKM. The CDR3 runs to 14 residues. The CDR3 DNA reads TGTGCCAGCAGTTCCCTTGGCGTAGCGCAGCCCCAGCATTTT. Its protein is CASSSLGVAQPQHF.

The V and J genes are TRBV7-9 and TRBJ1-1; D is unclear. Germline V gene sequence: CDR1 SEHNR, CDR2 FQNEAQ (reference sequence). Trimming removed 5 bases from V and 1 base from J, with 8 bases in between. CDR3 length: 13 residues. The CDR3 sequence is CASSPTQNTEAFF. CDR3 nucleotide sequence: TGTGCCAGCAGCCCGACACAGAACACTGAAGCTTTCTTT. The full variable domain, with the rest looked up from reference TRBV7-9 and TRBJ1-1, is DTGVSQNPRHKITKRGQNVTFRCDPISEHNRLYWYRQTLGQGPEFLTYFQNEAQLEKSRLLSDRFSAERPKGSFSTLEIQRTEQGDSAMYLCASSPTQNTEAFFGQGTRLTVV.

The chain is built from TRBV25-1 and TRBJ1-4; 7 bases align to TRBD1. Germline V gene sequence: CDR1 MGHDK, CDR2 SYGVNS. The V gene end was trimmed by 3 bases and the J gene end by 0 bases; junction bases not matched to a gene: 4. The CDR3 has 16 amino acids. CDR3 amino acids: CASSDLGQATNEKLFF. The CDR3 nucleotides are TGTGCCAGCAGTGACCTAGGACAGGCAACTAATGAAAAACTGTTTTTT.

The J gene is TRBJ1-2, the V gene TRBV7-9; no clear D. The CDR3 loop spans 16 amino acids. Germline assignment: CDR1 SEHNR and CDR2 FQNEAQ (reference sequence). Trimming cost V 2 bases and J 6 bases, with 19 bases left between them. The chain's CDR3 is CASSLSAGYSPHGYTF. CDR3 sequence (DNA): TGTGCCAGCAGCTTATCGGCGGGCTACAGTCCCCATGGCTACACCTTC.

The chain carries TRBV5-4 and TRBJ1-2, with TRBD1 matching over 7 bases. In germline, CDR1 is SGHNT, CDR2 YYREEE (reference sequence). The CDR3 runs 16 residues. The ends lost 1 base at V and 1 base at J; junction bases unmatched: 7. For the CDR3, the DNA is TGTGCCAGCAGCTTGCTAGGGGGCGGCCTTAACTATGGCTACACCTTC. Its translation: CASSLLGGGLNYGYTF. Combining the CDR3 with reference TRBV5-4 and TRBJ1-2 gives the whole variable domain ETGVTQSPTHLIKTRGQQVTLRCSSQSGHNTVSWYQQALGQGPQFIFQYYREEENGRGNFPPRFSGLQFPNYSSELNVNALELDDSALYLCASSLLGGGLNYGYTFGSGTRLTVV.